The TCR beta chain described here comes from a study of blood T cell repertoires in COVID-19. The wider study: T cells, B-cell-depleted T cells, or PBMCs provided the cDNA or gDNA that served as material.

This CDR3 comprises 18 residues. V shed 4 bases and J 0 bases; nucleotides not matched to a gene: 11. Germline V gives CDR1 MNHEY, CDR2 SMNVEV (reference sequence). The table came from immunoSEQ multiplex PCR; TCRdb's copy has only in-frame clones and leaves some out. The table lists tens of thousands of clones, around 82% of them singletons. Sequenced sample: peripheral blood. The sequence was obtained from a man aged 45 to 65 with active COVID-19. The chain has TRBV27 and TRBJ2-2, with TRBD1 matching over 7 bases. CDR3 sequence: CASSSFSGQASNTGELFF. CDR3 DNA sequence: TGTGCCAGCAGTTCTTTCTCCGGACAGGCGTCGAACACCGGGGAGCTGTTTTTT.